These 2 T cell receptor beta chains share one sample of origin, sequenced in a study of CD8+ T cells in alopecia areata. Reverse transcribed after extraction, RNA yielded cDNA as the sequencing template. The protocol was immunoSEQ multiplex PCR, while the TCRdb copy is restricted to in-frame clones and leaves out a portion. The repertoire has 180,000 or so clones, roughly 60% of them found once; the top ten carry about 1.7%. The material was CD4+ T cells sorted from blood, obtained at week 0. These receptors were collected from a human donor with alopecia areata.

The sample holds a few counts of this clone. V is TRBV14 and J is TRBJ2-7, with D possibly matching TRBD2 (6 bases). The germline CDR1 and CDR2 sequences are SGHDN and FVKESK. The CDR3 runs to 14 residues. V lost 5 bases to trimming and J lost 0 bases, with 11 bases between them. The CDR3 DNA reads as TGTGCCAGCAGCAGGCGGGATTTCTCCTACGAGCAGTACTTC. Its protein product is CASSRRDFSYEQYF.

This clone has a single count. The chain uses TRBV2 and TRBJ1-2; D may be TRBD1 (5 bases). In germline, CDR1 is SNHLY, CDR2 FYNNEI. V was clipped by 6 bases and J by 7 bases, with 18 bases between them. The CDR3 runs to 14 residues. The CDR3 loop reads CASRGTDRRSGYTF. The CDR3, as DNA: TGTGCCAGCAGAGGGACCGACCGCAGGTCTGGCTACACCTTC.